Below are 7 T cell receptor beta chains sequenced from a single sample in a study of blood T cell repertoires in COVID-19. Sequencing used immunoSEQ multiplex PCR; TCRdb keeps in-frame clones, though not all of them. The sample lists more than 100,000 clones, more than 80% occurring once. Sequenced material: peripheral blood. The receptors stem from a human donor in a cohort sampled during active COVID-19.

The gene calls are TRBV5-6 and TRBJ1-2; 10 bases agree with TRBD1. Losses at the gene ends were 3 bases for V and 6 bases for J; bases not matched to a gene: 2. The CDR3 runs to 13 residues. Germline V gene sequence: CDR1 SGHDT, CDR2 YYEEEE. The chain's CDR3 is CASSWTGGHGYTF. The CDR3 nucleotides are TGTGCCAGCAGCTGGACAGGGGGACATGGCTACACCTTC.

The chain combines TRBV7-8 with TRBJ1-3; weak D call: TRBD1 (5 bases). Trimming took off 5 bases at V and 10 bases at J, with 21 bases between the two ends. CDR3 size: 15 residues. Germline CDR1 reads SGHVS; CDR2 reads FQNEAQ. This chain's CDR3 is CASSLNRLGRGTIYF. The CDR3 bases are TGTGCCAGCAGCCTTAACCGCTTGGGTCGGGGGACCATATATTTT.

This chain uses TRBV7-2 with TRBJ1-6; unclear D gene. The CDR3 consists of 14 residues. Trimming removed 5 bases from V and 5 bases from J, with 10 bases in between. The germline gives CDR1 SGHTA, CDR2 FQGNSA. CDR3 region: CASSPRANNSPLHF. The CDR3 region has the DNA TGTGCCAGCAGCCCGAGGGCCAATAATTCACCCCTCCACTTT. The full variable domain, completed using reference TRBV7-2 and TRBJ1-6, is GAGVSQSPSNKVTEKGKDVELRCDPISGHTALYWYRQSLGQGLEFLIYFQGNSAPDKSGLPSDRFSAERTGGSVSTLTIQRTQQEDSAVYLCASSPRANNSPLHFGNGTRLTVT.

The chain carries TRBV7-9 and TRBJ1-4; D unclear. From germline, CDR1 is SEHNR and CDR2 FQNEAQ (reference sequence). This CDR3 is 12 amino acids long. Between the trimmed V and J ends, which lost 3 bases and 6 bases, there was a span of 5 bases. The CDR3 reads CASSLRDEKLFF. CDR3 DNA sequence: TGTGCCAGCAGCTTGAGGGATGAAAAACTGTTTTTT.

V gene TRBV7-2 combines with J gene TRBJ1-2; D ambiguous. Trimming shortened V by 1 base and J by 5 bases, and 5 bases separated the two germline ends. The CDR3 totals 12 residues. CDR1 SGHTA and CDR2 FQGNSA come from the germline V gene. CDR3 residues: CASSLGPYGYTF. CDR3 nucleotide sequence: TGTGCCAGCAGCTTAGGGCCTTATGGCTACACCTTC. The whole variable domain, filled in from reference TRBV7-2 and TRBJ1-2, reads GAGVSQSPSNKVTEKGKDVELRCDPISGHTALYWYRQSLGQGLEFLIYFQGNSAPDKSGLPSDRFSAERTGGSVSTLTIQRTQQEDSAVYLCASSLGPYGYTFGSGTRLTVV.

On this clone: The identical CDR3 is also encoded by other nucleotide sequences in the sample. V usage is TRBV9 and J usage is TRBJ1-6, with a tentative D call TRBD1 (5 bases). This CDR3 is 16 amino acids long. Trimming removed 0 bases from V and 0 bases from J, with 7 bases in between. In germline, CDR1 is SGDLS, CDR2 YYNGEE. CDR3 nucleotide sequence: TGTGCCAGCAGCGTAGCCGGGGGCTCCTATAATTCACCCCTCCACTTT. It yields the protein CASSVAGGSYNSPLHF.

The chain couples TRBV7-2 to TRBJ1-5; unclear D gene. There are 15 residues in the CDR3. CDR1 is SGHTA and CDR2 is FQGNSA in the germline V gene. Trimming pared 6 bases from V and 4 bases from J, leaving 16 bases between. CDR3 coding DNA: TGTGCCAGCAGAATTAAGGCAGGTGATAATCAGCCCCAGCATTTT. Amino acids: CASRIKAGDNQPQHF.